This T cell receptor beta chain derives from a study of shared clonotypes between healthy human individuals. Study overall: Each donor had three CD4 naive, three CD4 memory, two CD8 naive and one CD8 memory plate.

Germline V lookup: CDR1 SNHLY, CDR2 FYNNEI. V trimming: 3 bases; J trimming: 7 bases; junction bases outside the gene matches: 10. There are 16 residues in the CDR3. This table comes from immunoSEQ multiplex PCR, and its TCRdb copy is limited to in-frame clones, with some not included. The table records over 850,000 clones, approximately 80% of them present only once. The donors, healthy adults who were HIV-negative, had experienced no recent acute infections or vaccinations. Every donor was a Caucasian adult from Nashville, Tennessee. The chain recombines TRBV2 with TRBJ2-4, with TRBD2 identical over 9 bases. Input material: memory CD4+ T cells from PBMCs. Described subset: CD45RA-negative fraction. The TCR was taken from a young man in good health. Some clones in this sample may be carry-over from other donors' samples. CDR3 DNA: TGTGCCAGCAGTGACAGAGCGGGAGGAGAAGGCAACATTCAGTACTTC. This encodes CASSDRAGGEGNIQYF. Drawing the rest from reference TRBV2 and TRBJ2-4, the complete variable domain is EPEVTQTPSHQVTQMGQEVILRCVPISNHLYFYWYRQILGQKVEFLVSFYNNEISEKSEIFDDQFSVERPDGSNFTLKIRSTKLEDSAMYFCASSDRAGGEGNIQYFGAGTRLSVL.